The TCR beta chain under discussion was sequenced for a study of graft-versus-host responses after intestinal transplantation. Whole-study context: Each recipient received anti-thymocyte globulin induction, then tacrolimus and steroids for approximately three years. Study findings and constraints: When patients had graft-donor T cell macrochimerism, their allografts held high graft-versus-host to host-versus-graft clonal ratios. GvH clones turned up in recipient marrow; some had shown up first in ileum or blood. After transplant, early declines in HvG clones were associated with peak levels of circulating GvH clones.

The protocol was immunoSEQ multiplex PCR, while the TCRdb copy is restricted to in-frame clones and leaves out a portion. The sample carries more than 20,000 clones, approximately 92% recorded once. The V end was cut by 2 bases, the J end by 2 bases, with 13 bases between. Germline assignment: CDR1 LNHDA and CDR2 SQIVND (reference sequence). The CDR3 is made up of 15 amino acids. Concerning this clone: Antigen: not known.

Sequenced here: PBMCs, sampled roughly 39 weeks after intestinal transplant. This sequence joins TRBV19 and TRBJ2-7; D is unclear. The TCR sequence derives from a human patient who received an intestinal transplant, so some T cells may come from the graft donor. The CDR3 sequence: CASSIRSAAAYEQYF. The DNA of the CDR3 is TGTGCCAGTAGTATAAGAAGCGCCGCCGCCTACGAGCAGTACTTC.